This T cell receptor beta chain comes out of a study of blood T cells in healthy people across ages. PCR was performed a second time for roughly 7 to 12 cycles using a sample-barcoded 5' primer and a J-beta primer mix. Each cDNA molecule was tagged by a template-switch adaptor that had 12 random nucleotides. Via MiXCR, TCRdb re-called the 5' RACE reads, giving one row per CDR3 protein. The data contain about 500,000 distinct CDR3 sequences, less than 25% of them singletons. The data also belong to a second study, concerning T cells of mothers and their children. That paper states: Donation came from a few healthy Caucasian mothers together with their six children. Researchers report slightly higher, though non-significant, overlap in related mother-child pairs than in unrelated pairs.

Sequencing was carried out using blood. The clonotype comes from a boy between 5 and 17 years old in good health.

The CDR3 DNA follows: TGCAGTGCTATATCAGCTGCCTACGAGCAGTACTTC. Translation: CSAISAAYEQYF. The genes are TRBV20-1 and TRBJ2-5; D unresolved. TRBJ2-7 explains the end of the DNA better; the J call may be wrong. CDR1 DFQATT and CDR2 SNEGSKA come from the germline V gene (reference sequence). The CDR3 is 12 residues long.